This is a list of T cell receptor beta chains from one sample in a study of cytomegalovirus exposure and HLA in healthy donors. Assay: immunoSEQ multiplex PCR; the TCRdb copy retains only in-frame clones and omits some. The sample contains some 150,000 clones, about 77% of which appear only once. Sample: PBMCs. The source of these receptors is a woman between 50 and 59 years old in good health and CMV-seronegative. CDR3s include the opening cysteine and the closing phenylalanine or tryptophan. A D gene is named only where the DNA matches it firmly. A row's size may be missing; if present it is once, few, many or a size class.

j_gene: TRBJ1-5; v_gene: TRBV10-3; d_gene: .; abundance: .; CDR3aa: CAISESVGGAGQPQHF; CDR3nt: TGTGCCATCAGTGAGTCGGTAGGGGGGGCCGGGCAGCCCCAGCATTTT
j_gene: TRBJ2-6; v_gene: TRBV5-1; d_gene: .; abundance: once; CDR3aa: CASTAQGSGANVLTF; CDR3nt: TGCGCCAGCACAGCCCAGGGCTCTGGGGCCAACGTCCTGACTTTC
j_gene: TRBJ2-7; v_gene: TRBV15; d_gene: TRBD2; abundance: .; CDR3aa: CATSRRGVGGYEQYF; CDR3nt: TGTGCCACCAGCCGGCGGGGGGTGGGGGGATACGAGCAGTACTTC
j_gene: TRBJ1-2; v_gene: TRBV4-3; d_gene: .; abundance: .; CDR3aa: CASSQDRVGYTF; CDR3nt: TGCGCCAGCAGCCAAGACAGGGTAGGCTACACCTTC
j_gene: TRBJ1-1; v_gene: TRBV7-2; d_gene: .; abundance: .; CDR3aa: CASSQQVNTEAFF; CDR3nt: TGTGCCAGCAGCCAACAAGTGAACACTGAAGCTTTCTTT
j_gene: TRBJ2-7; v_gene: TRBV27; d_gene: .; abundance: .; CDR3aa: CASGYRGSHEQYF; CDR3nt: TGTGCCAGCGGGTATAGGGGATCCCACGAGCAGTACTTC
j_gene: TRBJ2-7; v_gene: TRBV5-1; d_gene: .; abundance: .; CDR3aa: CASRPTPTPYEQYF; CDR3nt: TGCGCCAGCAGACCGACACCGACCCCCTACGAGCAGTACTTC
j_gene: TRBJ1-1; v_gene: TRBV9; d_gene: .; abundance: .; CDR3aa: CASSVGQMVYGGPVNTEAFF; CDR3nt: TGTGCCAGCAGCGTAGGTCAAATGGTCTATGGTGGGCCGGTGAACACTGAAGCTTTCTTT
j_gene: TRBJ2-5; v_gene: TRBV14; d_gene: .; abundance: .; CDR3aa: CASSQVGRQETQYF; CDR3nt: TGTGCCAGCAGCCAAGTGGGGAGGCAAGAGACCCAGTACTTC
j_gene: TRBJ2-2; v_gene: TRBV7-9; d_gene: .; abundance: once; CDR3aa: CASRRDSPNTGELFF; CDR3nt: TGTGCCAGCAGACGAGACAGCCCGAACACCGGGGAGCTGTTTTTT
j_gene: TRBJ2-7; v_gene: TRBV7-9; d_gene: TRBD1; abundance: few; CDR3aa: CASSQTGITYEQYF; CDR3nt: TGTGCCAGCAGCCAGACAGGGATAACCTACGAGCAGTACTTC
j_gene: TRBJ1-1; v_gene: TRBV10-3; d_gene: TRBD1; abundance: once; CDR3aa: CASTQGMNTEAFF; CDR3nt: TGTGCCTCCACACAGGGGATGAACACTGAAGCTTTCTTT
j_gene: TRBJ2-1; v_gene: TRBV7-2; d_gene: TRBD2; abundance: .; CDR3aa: CASSSLSGGDNEQFF; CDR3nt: TGTGCCAGCAGCTCCCTGAGCGGGGGGGACAATGAGCAGTTCTTC
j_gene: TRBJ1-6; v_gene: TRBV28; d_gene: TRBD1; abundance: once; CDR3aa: CASSLVGQGINPYNSPLHF; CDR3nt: TGTGCCAGCAGTTTAGTAGGACAGGGGATTAATCCTTATAATTCACCCCTCCACTTT
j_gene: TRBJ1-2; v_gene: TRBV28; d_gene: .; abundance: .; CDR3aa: CASSGGAWELSYGYTF; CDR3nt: TGTGCCAGCAGTGGGGGGGCGTGGGAGTTGTCATATGGCTACACCTTC
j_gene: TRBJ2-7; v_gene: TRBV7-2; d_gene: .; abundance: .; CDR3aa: CASSLGPVLYEQYF; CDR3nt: TGTGCCAGCAGCTTAGGTCCGGTACTGTACGAGCAGTACTTC
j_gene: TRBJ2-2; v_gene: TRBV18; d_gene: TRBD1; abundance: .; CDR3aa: CASSPMTGAGTGELFF; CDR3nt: TGTGCCAGCTCACCTATGACAGGGGCGGGCACCGGGGAGCTGTTTTTT
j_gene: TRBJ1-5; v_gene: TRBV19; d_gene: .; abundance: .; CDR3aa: CASSMTAGDQPQHF; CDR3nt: TGTGCCAGTAGTATGACAGCGGGGGATCAGCCCCAGCATTTT
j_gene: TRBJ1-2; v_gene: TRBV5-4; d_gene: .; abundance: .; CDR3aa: CASSSRSNYGYTF; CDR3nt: TGTGCCAGCAGCTCGCGGTCTAACTATGGCTACACCTTC
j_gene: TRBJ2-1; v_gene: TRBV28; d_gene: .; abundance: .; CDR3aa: CATRTDNYNEQFF; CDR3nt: TGTGCCACCAGGACAGACAATTACAATGAGCAGTTCTTC
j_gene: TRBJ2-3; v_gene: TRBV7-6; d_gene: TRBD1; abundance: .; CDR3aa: CASSRTGTVERQYF; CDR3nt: TGTGCCAGCAGCAGGACCGGGACAGTCGAGCGACAGTATTTT
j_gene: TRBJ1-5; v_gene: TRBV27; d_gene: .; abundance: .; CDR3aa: CASSLGAGGNQPQHF; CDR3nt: TGTGCCAGCAGTTTAGGAGCAGGGGGCAATCAGCCCCAGCATTTT
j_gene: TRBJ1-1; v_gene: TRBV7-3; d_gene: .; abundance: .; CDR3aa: CASSPPGGWGTEAFF; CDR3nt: TGTGCCAGCAGCCCGCCTGGAGGGTGGGGTACTGAAGCTTTCTTT
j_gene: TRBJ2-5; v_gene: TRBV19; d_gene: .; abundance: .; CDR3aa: CASSIDPRGAKTQYF; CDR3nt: TGTGCCAGTAGTATAGATCCCCGGGGGGCGAAGACCCAGTACTTC
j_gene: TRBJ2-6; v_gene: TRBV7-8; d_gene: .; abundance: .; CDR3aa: CASSLVSETGANVLTF; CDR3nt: TGTGCCAGCAGCTTAGTTTCCGAGACTGGGGCCAACGTCCTGACTTTC
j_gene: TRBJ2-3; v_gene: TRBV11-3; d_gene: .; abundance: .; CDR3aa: CASSLGANPQYF; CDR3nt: TGTGCCAGCAGCTTAGGAGCTAATCCGCAGTATTTT
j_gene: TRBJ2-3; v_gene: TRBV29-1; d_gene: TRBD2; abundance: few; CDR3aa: CSVGRTSGEASTDTQYF; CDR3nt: TGCAGCGTTGGCCGGACTAGCGGGGAGGCTAGCACAGATACGCAGTATTTT
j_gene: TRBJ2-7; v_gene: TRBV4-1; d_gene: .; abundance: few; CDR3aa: CASSQMRTEEQYF; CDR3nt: TGCGCCAGCAGCCAAATGAGGACAGAAGAGCAGTACTTC
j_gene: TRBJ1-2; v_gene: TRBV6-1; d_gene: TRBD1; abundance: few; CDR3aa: CASSQGWGDRDYGYTF; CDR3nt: TGTGCCAGCAGTCAAGGTTGGGGGGACAGGGACTATGGCTACACCTTC